This note documents a single T cell receptor (beta chain) sequence. Libraries were prepared by immunoSEQ multiplex PCR; TCRdb keeps only in-frame clonotypes and omits some of them. This table has 330,000 or so clones, 92% appearing once. For recovered donors of Cohort 3, there were two negative PCRs, clearance, or symptom resolution. The data were taken from a study of blood T cell repertoires in COVID-19. The specimen was PBMCs or T cells enriched from blood (not recorded which). The TCR was taken from a young woman who had recovered from COVID-19.

The CDR3 coding sequence is TGTGCCAGCAGACAGGCCATCTCCTATAATTCACCCCTCCACTTT. It codes for CASRQAISYNSPLHF. The chain uses TRBV11-2 and TRBJ1-6; weak D call: TRBD1 (5 bases). Germline loops: CDR1 SGHAT, CDR2 FQNNGV. V dropped 6 bases and J dropped 0 bases, with 9 bases sitting between them. This CDR3 is 15 amino acids long.